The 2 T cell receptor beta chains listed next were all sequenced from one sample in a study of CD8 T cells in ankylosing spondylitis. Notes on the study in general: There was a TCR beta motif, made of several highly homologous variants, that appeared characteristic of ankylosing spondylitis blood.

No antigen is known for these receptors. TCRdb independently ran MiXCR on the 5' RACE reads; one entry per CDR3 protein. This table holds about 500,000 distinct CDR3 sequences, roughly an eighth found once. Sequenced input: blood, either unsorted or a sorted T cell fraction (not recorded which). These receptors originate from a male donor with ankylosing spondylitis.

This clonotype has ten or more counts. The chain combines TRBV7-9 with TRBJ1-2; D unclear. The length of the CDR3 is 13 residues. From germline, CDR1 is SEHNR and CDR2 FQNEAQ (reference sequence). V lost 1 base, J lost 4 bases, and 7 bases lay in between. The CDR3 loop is CASSLGTFYGYTF. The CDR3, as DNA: TGTGCCAGCAGCTTAGGCACTTTCTATGGCTACACCTTC.

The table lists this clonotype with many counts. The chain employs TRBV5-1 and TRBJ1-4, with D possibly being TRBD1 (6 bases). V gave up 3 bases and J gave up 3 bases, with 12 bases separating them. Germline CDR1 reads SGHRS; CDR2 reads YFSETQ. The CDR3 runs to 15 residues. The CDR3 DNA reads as TGCGCCAGCAGCTCAGACGGGGGCCCTAATGAAAAACTGTTTTTT. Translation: CASSSDGGPNEKLFF.